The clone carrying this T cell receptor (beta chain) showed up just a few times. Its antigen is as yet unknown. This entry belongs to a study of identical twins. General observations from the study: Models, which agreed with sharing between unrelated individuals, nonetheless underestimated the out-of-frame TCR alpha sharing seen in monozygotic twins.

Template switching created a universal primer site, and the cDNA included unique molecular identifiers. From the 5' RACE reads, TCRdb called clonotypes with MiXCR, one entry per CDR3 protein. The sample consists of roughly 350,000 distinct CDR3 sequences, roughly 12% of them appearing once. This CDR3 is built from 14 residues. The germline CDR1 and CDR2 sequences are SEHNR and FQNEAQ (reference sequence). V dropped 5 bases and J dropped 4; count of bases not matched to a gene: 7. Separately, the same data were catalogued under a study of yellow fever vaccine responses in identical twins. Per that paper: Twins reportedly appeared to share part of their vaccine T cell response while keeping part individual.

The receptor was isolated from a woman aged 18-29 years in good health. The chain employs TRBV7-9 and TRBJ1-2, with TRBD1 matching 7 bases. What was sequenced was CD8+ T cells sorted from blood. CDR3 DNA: TGTGCCAGCAGCACCCCGGGACAGCCCTATGGCTACACCTTC. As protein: CASSTPGQPYGYTF.